The rows below give T cell receptor beta chains drawn from one sample of a study of blood T cell repertoires in COVID-19. TCRdb's copy holds only in-frame clones and misses some; the assay was immunoSEQ multiplex PCR. The top ten clones hold over 10% of a sample with 85,000 to 110,000 clones, over 70% of them seen once. Sequencing was carried out using peripheral blood. These receptors came from a human donor in a cohort sampled during active or convalescent COVID-19. The CDR3 runs from the conserved cysteine through the conserved F or W. D genes are given only for firm matches. Size values are once, few and many counts, or a class for expanded clones, and some rows have none.

size: many
V: TRBV6-5
J: TRBJ1-6
D: TRBD1
CDR3: CASSMYRGGDSPLHF
DNA: TGTGCCAGCAGTATGTACAGGGGTGGAGATTCACCCCTCCACTTT

size: NA
V: TRBV28
J: TRBJ2-1
D: TRBD2
CDR3: CASTPGGNEQFF
DNA: TGTGCCAGCACCCCGGGGGGGAATGAGCAGTTCTTC

size: NA
V: TRBV10-1
J: TRBJ1-1
D: TRBD1
CDR3: CASSDRVNTEAFF
DNA: TGCGCCAGCAGCGACAGGGTGAACACTGAAGCTTTCTTT

size: few
V: TRBV10-3
J: TRBJ2-5
D: TRBD1
CDR3: CAISATDREGETQYF
DNA: TGTGCCATCAGTGCCACGGACAGGGAAGGGGAGACCCAGTACTTC

size: NA
V: TRBV3-1/TRBV3-2
J: TRBJ2-1
D: NA
CDR3: CASSQAYGLSSEQFF
DNA: TGTGCCAGCAGCCAAGCGTACGGACTATCAAGTGAGCAGTTCTTC

size: few
V: TRBV19
J: TRBJ1-2
D: TRBD1
CDR3: CASSIGSGGNYGYTF
DNA: TGTGCCAGTAGTATAGGATCAGGGGGAAATTATGGCTACACCTTC

size: NA
V: TRBV19
J: TRBJ2-5
D: TRBD2
CDR3: CASSPRLAGGHQETQYF
DNA: TGTGCCAGTAGTCCCCGACTAGCGGGGGGTCATCAAGAGACCCAGTACTTC

size: NA
V: TRBV5-1
J: TRBJ2-5
D: NA
CDR3: CASSWAGTTQETQYF
DNA: TGCGCCAGCAGCTGGGCGGGAACCACCCAAGAGACCCAGTACTTC

size: NA
V: TRBV10-1
J: TRBJ2-7
D: NA
CDR3: CASTDRIYEQYF
DNA: TGCGCCAGCACCGACAGGATCTACGAGCAGTACTTC

size: once
V: TRBV9
J: TRBJ1-1
D: NA
CDR3: CASSVVGGDYTEAFF
DNA: TGTGCCAGCAGCGTAGTAGGGGGGGACTACACTGAAGCTTTCTTT

size: NA
V: TRBV5-5
J: TRBJ2-7
D: NA
CDR3: CASSPEAETLVSYEQYF
DNA: TGTGCCAGCAGCCCCGAAGCGGAAACATTGGTATCCTACGAGCAGTACTTC

size: NA
V: TRBV5-8
J: TRBJ2-7
D: NA
CDR3: CASSLFGEQYF
DNA: TGTGCCAGCAGCTTGTTCGGCGAGCAGTACTTC

size: NA
V: TRBV19
J: TRBJ1-5
D: NA
CDR3: CATGGMGNQPQHF
DNA: TGTGCCACTGGCGGGATGGGCAATCAGCCCCAGCATTTT

size: NA
V: TRBV19
J: TRBJ1-3
D: TRBD1
CDR3: CASNSPGQGRRNTIYF
DNA: TGTGCCAGTAATTCTCCGGGACAGGGAAGAAGAAACACCATATATTTT

size: NA
V: TRBV7-2
J: TRBJ1-6
D: TRBD1
CDR3: CASSSQGVGSPLHF
DNA: TGTGCCAGCAGCTCCCAGGGGGTAGGATCACCCCTCCACTTT

size: once
V: TRBV7-9
J: TRBJ1-1
D: NA
CDR3: CASSSGWTEAFF
DNA: TGTGCCAGCAGCTCCGGGTGGACTGAAGCTTTCTTT

size: once
V: TRBV2
J: TRBJ1-5
D: TRBD1
CDR3: CASSLQGAGQPQHF
DNA: TGTGCCAGCAGCCTCCAGGGGGCGGGTCAGCCCCAGCATTTT

size: NA
V: TRBV27
J: TRBJ2-5
D: TRBD2
CDR3: CASSPQPGGFQETQYF
DNA: TGTGCCAGCAGTCCTCAACCCGGGGGGTTTCAAGAGACCCAGTACTTC

size: NA
V: TRBV4-3
J: TRBJ2-5
D: TRBD2
CDR3: CASSQSWEGETQYF
DNA: TGCGCCAGCAGCCAGTCTTGGGAGGGAGAGACCCAGTACTTC

size: few
V: TRBV27
J: TRBJ1-2
D: TRBD1
CDR3: CASSHEDRGNLYGYTF
DNA: TGTGCCAGCAGTCATGAGGACAGGGGAAACCTCTATGGCTACACCTTC

size: NA
V: TRBV11-2
J: TRBJ1-4
D: NA
CDR3: CASSLEGGNEKLFF
DNA: TGTGCCAGCAGCTTAGAAGGCGGGAATGAAAAACTGTTTTTT

size: NA
V: TRBV19
J: TRBJ2-1
D: TRBD1
CDR3: CASTTGGWRKSYNEQFF
DNA: TGTGCCAGTACGACAGGGGGCTGGCGTAAGTCCTACAATGAGCAGTTCTTC

size: NA
V: TRBV18
J: TRBJ2-2
D: NA
CDR3: CASSSGGSGELFF
DNA: TGTGCCAGCTCGTCCGGGGGTTCCGGGGAGCTGTTTTTT

size: NA
V: TRBV9
J: TRBJ2-6
D: NA
CDR3: CASSVGGAGANVLTF
DNA: TGTGCCAGCAGCGTAGGTGGGGCGGGGGCCAACGTCCTGACTTTC

size: NA
V: TRBV19
J: TRBJ1-5
D: NA
CDR3: CASGGGMEQPQHF
DNA: TGTGCCAGTGGGGGGGGGATGGAACAGCCCCAGCATTTT

size: NA
V: TRBV25-1
J: TRBJ2-3
D: TRBD1
CDR3: CASSETGGYTDTQYF
DNA: TGTGCCAGCAGTGAAACAGGGGGATACACAGATACGCAGTATTTT

size: NA
V: TRBV27
J: TRBJ2-1
D: TRBD1
CDR3: CASRALPVGTGAEQFF
DNA: TGTGCCAGCCGCGCTCTCCCTGTCGGGACAGGGGCTGAGCAGTTCTTC

size: NA
V: TRBV5-5
J: TRBJ2-7
D: TRBD1
CDR3: CASSLVAGGPPGFSYEQYF
DNA: TGTGCCAGCAGCTTGGTGGCAGGGGGCCCCCCCGGCTTTTCCTACGAGCAGTACTTC

size: NA
V: TRBV24-1
J: TRBJ2-7
D: NA
CDR3: CATSERDSSYEQYF
DNA: TGTGCCACCAGTGAACGGGACTCCTCCTACGAGCAGTACTTC

size: NA
V: TRBV28
J: TRBJ2-7
D: NA
CDR3: CASSINYEQYF
DNA: TGTGCCAGCAGTATCAACTACGAGCAGTACTTC

size: NA
V: TRBV29-1
J: TRBJ1-4
D: NA
CDR3: CSVAIQGNEKLFF
DNA: TGCAGCGTTGCGATACAGGGTAATGAAAAACTGTTTTTT

size: NA
V: TRBV5-1
J: TRBJ2-1
D: TRBD2
CDR3: CASSLGRGGVNGLFF
DNA: TGCGCCAGCAGCTTGGGTCGGGGAGGGGTGAATGGGCTGTTCTTC

size: NA
V: TRBV19
J: TRBJ1-3
D: TRBD1
CDR3: CASSTRTGGGNTIYF
DNA: TGTGCCAGTAGTACCCGGACAGGGGGCGGAAACACCATATATTTT

size: NA
V: TRBV11-2
J: TRBJ1-2
D: NA
CDR3: CASSLGGLEGTAGYTF
DNA: TGTGCCAGCAGCTTAGGGGGCCTTGAAGGCACAGCAGGCTACACCTTC

size: few
V: TRBV7-2
J: TRBJ1-2
D: TRBD1
CDR3: CASSFPGQGALGYTF
DNA: TGTGCCAGCAGCTTTCCTGGACAGGGGGCGCTTGGCTACACCTTC

size: once
V: TRBV27
J: TRBJ1-5
D: NA
CDR3: CASSLVAGNQPQHF
DNA: TGTGCCAGCAGTTTAGTTGCGGGCAATCAGCCCCAGCATTTT

size: once
V: TRBV9
J: TRBJ1-3
D: NA
CDR3: CASSVGTRGYGNTIYF
DNA: TGTGCCAGCAGCGTAGGGACTAGGGGATACGGAAACACCATATATTTT

size: few
V: TRBV19
J: TRBJ1-3
D: TRBD1
CDR3: CASKDRDRVRGNTIYF
DNA: TGTGCCAGCAAAGACCGGGACAGGGTTCGAGGAAACACCATATATTTT

size: NA
V: TRBV9
J: TRBJ2-2
D: TRBD2
CDR3: CASSERGGNTGELFF
DNA: TGTGCCAGCAGTGAGCGGGGGGGCAACACCGGGGAGCTGTTTTTT

size: NA
V: TRBV3-1/TRBV3-2
J: TRBJ1-5
D: NA
CDR3: CASSRGHNQPQHF
DNA: TGTGCCAGCAGCCGGGGCCACAATCAGCCCCAGCATTTT

size: NA
V: TRBV10-2
J: TRBJ1-6
D: TRBD1
CDR3: CASRVTGDNSPLHF
DNA: TGCGCCAGCAGGGTGACAGGGGACAATTCACCCCTCCACTTT

size: NA
V: TRBV14
J: TRBJ2-2
D: NA
CDR3: CASSPSPFNTGELFF
DNA: TGTGCCAGCAGCCCGAGTCCCTTTAACACCGGGGAGCTGTTTTTT

size: NA
V: TRBV15
J: TRBJ1-1
D: NA
CDR3: CATSRDMFRAPLNTEAFF
DNA: TGTGCCACCAGCAGAGATATGTTCAGGGCCCCGTTGAACACTGAAGCTTTCTTT

size: few
V: TRBV6-5
J: TRBJ1-5
D: NA
CDR3: CASKSSNQPQHF
DNA: TGTGCCAGTAAGAGTAGCAATCAGCCCCAGCATTTT

size: NA
V: TRBV2
J: TRBJ2-3
D: TRBD1
CDR3: CASSEGGWGQSTDTQYF
DNA: TGTGCCAGCAGTGAAGGGGGATGGGGACAGAGCACAGATACGCAGTATTTT

size: NA
V: TRBV4-2
J: TRBJ1-2
D: NA
CDR3: CASSQDSRNRDRGGYTF
DNA: TGTGCCAGCAGCCAAGATTCGCGAAACAGGGACCGGGGTGGCTACACCTTC

size: NA
V: TRBV5-6
J: TRBJ1-1
D: NA
CDR3: CASSRGNTEAFF
DNA: TGTGCCAGCAGCCGGGGGAACACTGAAGCTTTCTTT

size: NA
V: TRBV24-1
J: TRBJ2-1
D: NA
CDR3: CATSRPDRNNEQFF
DNA: TGTGCCACCAGCCGACCCGACAGAAACAATGAGCAGTTCTTC

size: NA
V: TRBV3-1/TRBV3-2
J: TRBJ2-2
D: NA
CDR3: CASSPQGGTGELFF
DNA: TGTGCCAGCAGCCCTCAGGGGGGCACCGGGGAGCTGTTTTTT

size: NA
V: TRBV14
J: TRBJ2-3
D: TRBD2
CDR3: CASSQDVSGGAKDTQYF
DNA: TGTGCCAGCAGCCAAGATGTGAGCGGGGGGGCGAAAGATACGCAGTATTTT

size: NA
V: TRBV19
J: TRBJ1-5
D: NA
CDR3: CASSIGGHSRDSNQPQHF
DNA: TGTGCCAGTAGTATAGGAGGGCACAGCCGAGATAGCAATCAGCCCCAGCATTTT

size: NA
V: TRBV19
J: TRBJ2-3
D: NA
CDR3: CASNSGTDTQYF
DNA: TGTGCCAGTAATAGCGGCACAGATACGCAGTATTTT

size: once
V: TRBV19
J: TRBJ2-1
D: NA
CDR3: CASSRTGRGQSYEQFF
DNA: TGTGCCAGTAGTAGAACGGGGCGGGGCCAATCCTATGAGCAGTTCTTC